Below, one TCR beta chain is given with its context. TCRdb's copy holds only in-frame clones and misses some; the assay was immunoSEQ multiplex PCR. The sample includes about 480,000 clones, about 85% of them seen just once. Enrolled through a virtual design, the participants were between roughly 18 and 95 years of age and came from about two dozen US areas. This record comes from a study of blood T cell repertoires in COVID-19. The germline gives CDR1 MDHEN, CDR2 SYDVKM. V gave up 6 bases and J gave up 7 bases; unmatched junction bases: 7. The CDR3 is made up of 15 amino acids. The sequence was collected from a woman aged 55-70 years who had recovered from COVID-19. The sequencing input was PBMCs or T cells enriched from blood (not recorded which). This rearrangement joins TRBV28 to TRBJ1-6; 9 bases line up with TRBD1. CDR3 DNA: TGTGCCAGCAGGATCCGGGGACAGGGCAATTCACCCCTCCACTTT. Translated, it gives CASRIRGQGNSPLHF.